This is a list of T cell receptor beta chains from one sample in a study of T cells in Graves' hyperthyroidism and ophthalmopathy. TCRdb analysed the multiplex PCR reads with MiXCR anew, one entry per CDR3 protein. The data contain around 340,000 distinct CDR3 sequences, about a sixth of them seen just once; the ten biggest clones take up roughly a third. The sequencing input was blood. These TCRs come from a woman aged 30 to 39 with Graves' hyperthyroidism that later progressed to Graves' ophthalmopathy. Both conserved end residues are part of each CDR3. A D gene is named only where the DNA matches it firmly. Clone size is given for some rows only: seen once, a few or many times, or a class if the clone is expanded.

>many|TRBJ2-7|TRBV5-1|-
CASSFTGMSEQYF
TGCGCCAGCAGCTTTACAGGGATGAGCGAGCAGTACTTC
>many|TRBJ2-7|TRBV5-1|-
CASSLVVGPNSYEQYF
TGCGCCAGCAGCTTGGTAGTTGGGCCAAACTCCTACGAGCAGTACTTC
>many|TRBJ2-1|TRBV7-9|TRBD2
CASSLGSGLAGGNEQFF
TGTGCCAGCAGCTTAGGTTCTGGACTAGCGGGAGGGAATGAGCAGTTCTTC
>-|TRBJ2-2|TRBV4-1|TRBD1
CASSQYVSGDRDTEELFF
TGCGCCAGCAGCCAATATGTTTCGGGGGACAGGGACACCGAGGAGCTGTTTTTT
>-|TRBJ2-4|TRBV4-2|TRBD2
CASSQELAGNKNIQYF
TGTGCCAGCAGCCAAGAACTAGCGGGAAACAAAAACATTCAGTACTTC
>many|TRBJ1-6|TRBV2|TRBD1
CASSEGTGYSPLHF
TGTGCCAGCAGTGAAGGGACAGGGTATTCACCCCTCCACTTT
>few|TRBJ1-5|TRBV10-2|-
CASSRIGDQPQHF
TGCGCCAGCAGTCGGATCGGAGATCAGCCCCAGCATTTT
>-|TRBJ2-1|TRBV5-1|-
CASSFRPGGVYNEQFF
TGCGCCAGCAGCTTTCGTCCCGGGGGAGTCTACAATGAGCAGTTCTTC
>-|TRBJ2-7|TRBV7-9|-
CASSYRVEQYF
TGTGCCAGCAGCTACAGGGTCGAGCAGTACTTC
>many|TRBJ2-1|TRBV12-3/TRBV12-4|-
CASTSGGGEQFF
TGTGCCAGCACCTCGGGTGGAGGCGAGCAGTTCTTC
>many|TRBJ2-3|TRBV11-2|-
CASITPGEGGPRGYTQYF
TGTGCCAGCATCACCCCCGGAGAGGGGGGCCCAAGGGGTTATACGCAGTATTTT
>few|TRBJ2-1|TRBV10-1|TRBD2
CASSELSGRPHYNEQFF
TGCGCCAGCAGTGAGTTGAGCGGGAGGCCCCACTACAATGAGCAGTTCTTC
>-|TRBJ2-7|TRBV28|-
CASSLYPPGLEGYEQYF
TGTGCCAGCAGTTTATATCCGCCCGGGCTGGAGGGGTACGAGCAGTACTTC
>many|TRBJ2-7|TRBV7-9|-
CASSLSTAGEQYF
TGTGCCAGCAGCCTCAGCACAGCGGGCGAGCAGTACTTC
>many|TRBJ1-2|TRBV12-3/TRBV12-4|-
CASSLIGESGYTF
TGTGCCAGCAGTTTAATCGGGGAGTCTGGCTACACCTTC
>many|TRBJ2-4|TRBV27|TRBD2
CASSLRSGGAESKNIQYF
TGTGCCAGCAGTTTACGTAGCGGGGGGGCCGAGTCCAAAAACATTCAGTACTTC
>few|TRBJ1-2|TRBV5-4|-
CASSLNPGTVYGYTF
TGTGCCAGCAGCTTAAACCCTGGGACTGTCTATGGCTACACCTTC
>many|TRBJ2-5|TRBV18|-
CASSPGLPETQYF
TGTGCCAGCTCACCAGGCTTACCAGAGACCCAGTACTTC
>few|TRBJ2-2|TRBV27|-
CASSLARVGTGELFF
TGTGCCAGCAGCCTGGCCAGGGTTGGGACCGGGGAGCTGTTTTTT
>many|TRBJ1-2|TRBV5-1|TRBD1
CASSPPRTGVAYTF
TGCGCCAGCAGCCCGCCCCGGACAGGGGTTGCCTACACCTTC
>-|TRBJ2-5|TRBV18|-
CASSPQGIRVETQYF
TGTGCCAGCTCACCACAGGGGATCAGGGTGGAGACCCAGTACTTC
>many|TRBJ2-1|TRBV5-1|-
CASSLVGIGSNEQFF
TGCGCCAGCAGCTTGGTAGGGATTGGCAGCAATGAGCAGTTCTTC
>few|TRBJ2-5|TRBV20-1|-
CSAREDRQETQYF
TGCAGTGCTAGGGAGGACAGACAAGAGACCCAGTACTTC
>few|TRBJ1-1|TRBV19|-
CASSILGPYLAFF
TGTGCCAGTAGTATTTTGGGACCCTACCTTGCTTTCTTT
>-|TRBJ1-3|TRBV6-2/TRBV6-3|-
CASDERRGNTIYF
TGTGCCAGCGACGAACGAAGAGGAAACACCATATATTTT
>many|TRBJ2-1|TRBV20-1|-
CSARPAGRGLNEQFF
TGCAGTGCTAGACCCGCAGGCCGGGGGCTCAATGAGCAGTTCTTC
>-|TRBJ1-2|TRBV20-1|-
CSARQNAGARDYGYTF
TGCAGTGCTAGACAAAACGCAGGGGCCCGTGACTATGGCTACACCTTC
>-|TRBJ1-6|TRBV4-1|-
CASSHRLGATNSPLHF
TGCGCCAGCAGCCACCGCCTAGGGGCCACCAATTCACCCCTCCACTTT
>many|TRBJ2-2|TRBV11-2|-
CASSLAATHTGELFF
TGTGCCAGCAGCTTAGCAGCTACCCACACCGGGGAGCTGTTTTTT